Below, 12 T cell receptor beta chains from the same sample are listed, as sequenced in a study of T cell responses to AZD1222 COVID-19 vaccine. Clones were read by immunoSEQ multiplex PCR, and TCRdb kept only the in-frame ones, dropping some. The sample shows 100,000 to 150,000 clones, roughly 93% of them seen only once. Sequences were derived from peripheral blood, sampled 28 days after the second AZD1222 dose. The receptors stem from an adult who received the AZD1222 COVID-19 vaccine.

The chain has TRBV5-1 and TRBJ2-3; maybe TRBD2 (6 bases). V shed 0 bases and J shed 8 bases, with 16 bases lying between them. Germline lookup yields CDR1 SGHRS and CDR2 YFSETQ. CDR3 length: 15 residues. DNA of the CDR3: TGCGCCAGCAGCTTGGTCTCGCGGGGAGGAGGTACGCAGTATTTT. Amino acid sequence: CASSLVSRGGGTQYF.

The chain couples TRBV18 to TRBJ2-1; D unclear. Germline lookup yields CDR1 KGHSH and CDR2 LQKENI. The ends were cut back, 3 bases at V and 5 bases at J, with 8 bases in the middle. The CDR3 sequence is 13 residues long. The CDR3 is CASSPLRNNEQFF. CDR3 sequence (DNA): TGTGCCAGCTCACCTTTACGAAACAATGAGCAGTTCTTC.

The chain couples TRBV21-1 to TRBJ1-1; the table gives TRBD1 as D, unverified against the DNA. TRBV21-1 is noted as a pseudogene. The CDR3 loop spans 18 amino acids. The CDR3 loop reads CASSTTQSRQGGNTEAFF. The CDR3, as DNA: TGTGCCAGCAGCACCACTCAATCCCGACAGGGGGGTAACACTGAAGCTTTCTTT.

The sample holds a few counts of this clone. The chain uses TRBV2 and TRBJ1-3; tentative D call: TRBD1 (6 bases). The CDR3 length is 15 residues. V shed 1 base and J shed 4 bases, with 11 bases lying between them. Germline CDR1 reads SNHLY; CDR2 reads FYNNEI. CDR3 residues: CASSEGAGAGNTIYF. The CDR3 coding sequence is TGTGCCAGCAGTGAAGGGGCAGGGGCAGGAAACACCATATATTTT.

The CDR3 spells CASSGTGGGGNEQFF. CDR3 nucleotide sequence: TGTGCCAGCAGCGGAACAGGGGGCGGGGGCAATGAGCAGTTCTTC. This rearrangement joins TRBV9 to TRBJ2-1, with 9 bases identical to TRBD1. Trimming cost V 3 bases and J 6 bases; bases outside gene matches: 7. Germline values: CDR1 SGDLS, CDR2 YYNGEE. The CDR3 sequence is 15 residues long.

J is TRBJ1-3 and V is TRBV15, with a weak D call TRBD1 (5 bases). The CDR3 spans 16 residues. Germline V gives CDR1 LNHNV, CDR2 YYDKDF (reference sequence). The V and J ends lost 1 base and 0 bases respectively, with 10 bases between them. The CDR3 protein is CATSRAHRYSGNTIYF. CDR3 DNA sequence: TGTGCCACCAGCAGAGCTCACAGGTACTCTGGAAACACCATATATTTT.

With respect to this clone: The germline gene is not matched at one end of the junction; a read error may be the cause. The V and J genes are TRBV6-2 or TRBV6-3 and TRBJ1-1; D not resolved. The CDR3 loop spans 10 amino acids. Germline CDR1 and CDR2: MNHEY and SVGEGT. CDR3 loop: CASGYTEAFF. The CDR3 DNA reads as TGTGCCAGCGGTTACACTGAAGCTTTCTTT.

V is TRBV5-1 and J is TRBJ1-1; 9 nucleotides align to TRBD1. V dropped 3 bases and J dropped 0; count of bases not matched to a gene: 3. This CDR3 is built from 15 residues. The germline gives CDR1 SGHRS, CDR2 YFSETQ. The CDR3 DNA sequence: TGCGCCAGCAGCTCCGGGACAGGGATGAACACTGAAGCTTTCTTT. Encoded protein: CASSSGTGMNTEAFF.

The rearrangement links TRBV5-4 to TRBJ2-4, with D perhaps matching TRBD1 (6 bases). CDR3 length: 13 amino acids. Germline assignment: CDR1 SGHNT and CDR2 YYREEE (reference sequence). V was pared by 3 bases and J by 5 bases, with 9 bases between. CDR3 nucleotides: TGTGCCAGCAGCTCTGGACAGCAAAACATTCAGTACTTC. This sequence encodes CASSSGQQNIQYF.

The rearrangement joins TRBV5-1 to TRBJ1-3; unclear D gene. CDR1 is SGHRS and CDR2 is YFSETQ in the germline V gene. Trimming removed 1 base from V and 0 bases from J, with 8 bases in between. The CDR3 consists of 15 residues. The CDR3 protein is CASSLWASSGNTIYF. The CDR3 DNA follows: TGCGCCAGCAGCTTGTGGGCCAGCTCTGGAAACACCATATATTTT.

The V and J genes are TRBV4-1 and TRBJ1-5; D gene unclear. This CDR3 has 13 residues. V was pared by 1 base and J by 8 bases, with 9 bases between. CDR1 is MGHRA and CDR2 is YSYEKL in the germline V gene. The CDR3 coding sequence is TGCGCCAGCAGCCAAGTGAAGGAGAAGCCCCAGCATTTT. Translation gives CASSQVKEKPQHF.

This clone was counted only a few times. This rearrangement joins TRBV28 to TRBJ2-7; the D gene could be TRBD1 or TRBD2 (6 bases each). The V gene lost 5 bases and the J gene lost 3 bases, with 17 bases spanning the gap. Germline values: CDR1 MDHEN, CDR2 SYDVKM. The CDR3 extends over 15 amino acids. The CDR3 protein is CASSRALGGGYEQYF. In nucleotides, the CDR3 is TGTGCCAGCAGTAGGGCTCTAGGGGGAGGCTACGAGCAGTACTTC.